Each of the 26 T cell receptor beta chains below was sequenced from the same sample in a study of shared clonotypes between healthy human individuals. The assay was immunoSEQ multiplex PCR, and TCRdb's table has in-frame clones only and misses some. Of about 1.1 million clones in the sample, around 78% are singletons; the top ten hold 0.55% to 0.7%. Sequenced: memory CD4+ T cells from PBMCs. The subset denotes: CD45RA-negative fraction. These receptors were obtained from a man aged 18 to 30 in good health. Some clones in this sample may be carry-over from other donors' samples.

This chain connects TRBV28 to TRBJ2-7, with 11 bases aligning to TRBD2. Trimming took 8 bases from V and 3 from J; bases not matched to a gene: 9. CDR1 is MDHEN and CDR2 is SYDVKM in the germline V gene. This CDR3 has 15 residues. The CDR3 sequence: CASRTGGLADYEQYF. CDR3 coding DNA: TGTGCCAGCCGAACTGGGGGACTAGCGGACTACGAGCAGTACTTC.

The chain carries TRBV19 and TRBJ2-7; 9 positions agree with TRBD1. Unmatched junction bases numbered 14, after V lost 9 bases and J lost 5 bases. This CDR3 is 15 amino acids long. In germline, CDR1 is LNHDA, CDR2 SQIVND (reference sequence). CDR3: CASRHSGQGSHEQYF. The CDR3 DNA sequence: TGTGCCAGCCGACATTCGGGACAGGGCAGTCACGAGCAGTACTTC.

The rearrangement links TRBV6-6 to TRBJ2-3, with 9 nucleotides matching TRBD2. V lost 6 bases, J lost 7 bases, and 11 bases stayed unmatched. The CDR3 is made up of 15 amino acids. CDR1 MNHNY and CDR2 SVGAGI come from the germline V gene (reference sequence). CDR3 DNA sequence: TGTGCCAGCAGCAGCGGGACTAGCTCCCGTAATACGCAGTATTTT. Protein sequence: CASSSGTSSRNTQYF.

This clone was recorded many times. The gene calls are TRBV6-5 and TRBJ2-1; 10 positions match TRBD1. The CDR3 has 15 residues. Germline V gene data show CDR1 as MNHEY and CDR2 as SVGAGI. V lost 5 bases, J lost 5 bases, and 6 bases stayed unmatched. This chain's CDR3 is CASSPGQGGNNEQFF. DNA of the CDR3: TGTGCCAGCAGTCCAGGACAGGGGGGGAACAATGAGCAGTTCTTC.

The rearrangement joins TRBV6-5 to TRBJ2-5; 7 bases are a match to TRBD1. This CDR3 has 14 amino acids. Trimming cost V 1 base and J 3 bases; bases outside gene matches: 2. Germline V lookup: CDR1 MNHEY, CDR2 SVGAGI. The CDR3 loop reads CASSYWDSKETQYF. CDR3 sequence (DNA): TGTGCCAGCAGTTACTGGGACAGCAAAGAGACCCAGTACTTC.

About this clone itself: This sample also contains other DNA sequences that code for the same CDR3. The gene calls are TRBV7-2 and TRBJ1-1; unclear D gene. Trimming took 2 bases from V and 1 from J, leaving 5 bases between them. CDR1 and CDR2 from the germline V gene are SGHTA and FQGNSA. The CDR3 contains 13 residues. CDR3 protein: CASSLLGNTEAFF. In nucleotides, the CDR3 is TGTGCCAGCAGCTTACTTGGGAACACTGAAGCTTTCTTT.

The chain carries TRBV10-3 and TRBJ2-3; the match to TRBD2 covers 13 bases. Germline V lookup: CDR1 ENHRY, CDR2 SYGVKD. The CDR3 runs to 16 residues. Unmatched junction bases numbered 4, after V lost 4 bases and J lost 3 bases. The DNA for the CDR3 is TGTGCCATCAGTGGCCGACTAGCGGGAGGTACAGATACGCAGTATTTT. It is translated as CAISGRLAGGTDTQYF.

CDR3 in DNA: TGTGCCAGCAGCTTAAAGGGAGGGGCTGAAGCTTTCTTT. Its protein is CASSLKGGAEAFF. The chain is built from TRBV7-6 and TRBJ1-1, with D maybe TRBD1 (5 bases). The germline V and J ends were trimmed by 2 bases and 6 bases, with 10 bases remaining between them. The CDR3 length is 13 residues. Germline CDR1 reads SGHVS; CDR2 reads FNYEAQ.

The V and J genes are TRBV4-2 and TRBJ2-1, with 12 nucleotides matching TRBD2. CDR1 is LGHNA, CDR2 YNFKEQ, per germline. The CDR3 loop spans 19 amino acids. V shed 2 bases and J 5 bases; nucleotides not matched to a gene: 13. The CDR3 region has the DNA TGTGCCAGCAGCCAAAGGGGGCTAGCGGGAGGGAGGATAAACAATGAGCAGTTCTTC. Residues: CASSQRGLAGGRINNEQFF.

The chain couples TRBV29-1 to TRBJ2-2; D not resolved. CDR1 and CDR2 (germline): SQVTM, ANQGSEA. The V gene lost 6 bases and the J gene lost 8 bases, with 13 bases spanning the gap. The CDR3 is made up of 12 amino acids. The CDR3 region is CSVGGVGGELFF. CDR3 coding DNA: TGCAGCGTGGGCGGAGTAGGGGGGGAGCTGTTTTTT.

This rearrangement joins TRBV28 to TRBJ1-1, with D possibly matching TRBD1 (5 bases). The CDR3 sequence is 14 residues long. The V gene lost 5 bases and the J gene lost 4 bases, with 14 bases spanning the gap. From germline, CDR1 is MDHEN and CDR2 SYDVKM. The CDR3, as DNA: TGTGCCAGCAGTCTCCCGGGGGTCGTCACTGAAGCTTTCTTT. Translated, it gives CASSLPGVVTEAFF.

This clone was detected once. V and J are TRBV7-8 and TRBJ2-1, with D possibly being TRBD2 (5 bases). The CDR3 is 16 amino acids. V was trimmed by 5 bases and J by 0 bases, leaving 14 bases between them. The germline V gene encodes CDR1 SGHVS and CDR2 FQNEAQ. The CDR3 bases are TGTGCCAGCAGCCCGATAGCCGGGAACTCCTACAATGAGCAGTTCTTC. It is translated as CASSPIAGNSYNEQFF.

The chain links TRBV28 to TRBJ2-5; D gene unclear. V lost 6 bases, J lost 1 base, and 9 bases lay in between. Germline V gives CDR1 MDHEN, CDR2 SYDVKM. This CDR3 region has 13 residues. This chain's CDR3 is CASSPGSQETQYF. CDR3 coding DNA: TGTGCCAGCAGCCCTGGATCCCAAGAGACCCAGTACTTC.

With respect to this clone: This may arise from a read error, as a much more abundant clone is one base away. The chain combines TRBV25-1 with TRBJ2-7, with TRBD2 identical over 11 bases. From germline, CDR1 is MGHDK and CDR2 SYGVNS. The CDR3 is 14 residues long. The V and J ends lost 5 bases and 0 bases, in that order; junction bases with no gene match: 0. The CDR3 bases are TGTGCCAGCAGTACTAGCGGGAGCTCCTACGAGCAGTACTTC. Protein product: CASSTSGSSYEQYF.

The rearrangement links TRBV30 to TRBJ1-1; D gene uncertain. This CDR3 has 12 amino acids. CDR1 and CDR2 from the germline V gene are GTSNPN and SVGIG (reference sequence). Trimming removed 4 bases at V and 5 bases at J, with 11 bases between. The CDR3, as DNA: TGTGCCTGGATTCCGGGGTGGACTGAAGCTTTCTTT. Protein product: CAWIPGWTEAFF.

DNA of the CDR3: TGTGCCAGCAGCTTAGGAGTGGGACCAATATATTTT. Its protein product is CASSLGVGPIYF. V usage is TRBV7-2 and J usage is TRBJ2-3; D possibly uses TRBD1 or TRBD2 (5 bases each). The germline V gene has CDR1 SGHTA and CDR2 FQGNSA. This CDR3 is built from 12 residues. V dropped 1 base and J dropped 15 bases, with 14 bases sitting between them. Combining the CDR3 with reference TRBV7-2 and TRBJ2-3 gives the whole variable domain GAGVSQSPSNKVTEKGKDVELRCDPISGHTALYWYRQSLGQGLEFLIYFQGNSAPDKSGLPSDRFSAERTGGSVSTLTIQRTQQEDSAVYLCASSLGVGPIYFGPGTRLTVL.

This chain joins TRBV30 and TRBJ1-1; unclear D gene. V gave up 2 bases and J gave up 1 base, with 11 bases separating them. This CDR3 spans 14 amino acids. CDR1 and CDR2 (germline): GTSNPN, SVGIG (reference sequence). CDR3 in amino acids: CAWSSGVGNTEAFF. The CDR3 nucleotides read TGTGCCTGGAGTAGCGGGGTCGGGAACACTGAAGCTTTCTTT.

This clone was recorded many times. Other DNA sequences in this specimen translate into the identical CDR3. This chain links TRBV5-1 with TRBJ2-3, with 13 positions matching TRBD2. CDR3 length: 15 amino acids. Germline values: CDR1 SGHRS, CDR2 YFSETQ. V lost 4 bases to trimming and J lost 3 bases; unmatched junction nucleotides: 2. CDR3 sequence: CASSPGLAGTDTQYF. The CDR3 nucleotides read TGCGCCAGCAGCCCGGGACTAGCGGGAACAGATACGCAGTATTTT.

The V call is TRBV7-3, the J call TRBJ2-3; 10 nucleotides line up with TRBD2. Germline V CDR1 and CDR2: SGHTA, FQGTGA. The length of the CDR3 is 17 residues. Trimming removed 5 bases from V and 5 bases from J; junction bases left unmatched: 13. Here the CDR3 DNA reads TGTGCCAGCAGCCCACGGGGGGCTAGCGGGAGAATAGATACGCAGTATTTT. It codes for CASSPRGASGRIDTQYF.

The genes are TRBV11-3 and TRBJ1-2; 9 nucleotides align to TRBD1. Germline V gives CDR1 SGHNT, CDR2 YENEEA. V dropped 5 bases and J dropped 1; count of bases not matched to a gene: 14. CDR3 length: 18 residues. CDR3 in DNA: TGTGCCAGCAGCCCCTCCCGGGACAGGGAAGGCATTAACTATGGCTACACCTTC. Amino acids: CASSPSRDREGINYGYTF. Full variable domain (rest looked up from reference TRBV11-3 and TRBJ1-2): EAGVVQSPRYKIIEKKQPVAFWCNPISGHNTLYWYLQNLGQGPELLIRYENEEAVDDSQLPKDRFSAERLKGVDSTLKIQPAELGDSAVYLCASSPSRDREGINYGYTFGSGTRLTVV.

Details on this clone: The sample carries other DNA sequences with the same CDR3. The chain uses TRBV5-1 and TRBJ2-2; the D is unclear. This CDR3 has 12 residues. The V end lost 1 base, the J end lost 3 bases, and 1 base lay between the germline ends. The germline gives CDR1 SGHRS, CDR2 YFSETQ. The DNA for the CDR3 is TGCGCCAGCAGCTTGCACACCGGGGAGCTGTTTTTT. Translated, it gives CASSLHTGELFF.

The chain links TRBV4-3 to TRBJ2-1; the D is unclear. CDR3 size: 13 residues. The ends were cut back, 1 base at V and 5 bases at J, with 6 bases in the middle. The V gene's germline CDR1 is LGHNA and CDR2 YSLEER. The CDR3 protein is CASSQGEDNEQFF. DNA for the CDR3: TGCGCCAGCAGCCAAGGAGAAGACAATGAGCAGTTCTTC.

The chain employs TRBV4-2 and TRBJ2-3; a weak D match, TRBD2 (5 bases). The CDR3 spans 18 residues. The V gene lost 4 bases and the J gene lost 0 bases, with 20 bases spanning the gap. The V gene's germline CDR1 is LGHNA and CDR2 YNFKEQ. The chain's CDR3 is CASSRAFEPGISTDTQYF. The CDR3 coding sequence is TGTGCCAGCAGCCGCGCCTTTGAGCCGGGGATTAGCACAGATACGCAGTATTTT.

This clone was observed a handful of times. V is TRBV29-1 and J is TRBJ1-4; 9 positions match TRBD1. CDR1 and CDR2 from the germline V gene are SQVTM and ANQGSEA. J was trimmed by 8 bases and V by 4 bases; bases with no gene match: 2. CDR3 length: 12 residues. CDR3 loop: CSVGTGDEKLFF. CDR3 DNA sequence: TGCAGCGTTGGGACAGGGGACGAAAAACTGTTTTTT.

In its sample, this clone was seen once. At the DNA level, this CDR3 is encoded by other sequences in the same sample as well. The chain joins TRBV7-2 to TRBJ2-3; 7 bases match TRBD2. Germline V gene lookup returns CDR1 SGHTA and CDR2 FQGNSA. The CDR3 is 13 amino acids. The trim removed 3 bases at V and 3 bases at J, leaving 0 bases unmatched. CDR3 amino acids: CASSFGGTDTQYF. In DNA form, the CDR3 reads TGTGCCAGCAGCTTCGGGGGGACAGATACGCAGTATTTT.

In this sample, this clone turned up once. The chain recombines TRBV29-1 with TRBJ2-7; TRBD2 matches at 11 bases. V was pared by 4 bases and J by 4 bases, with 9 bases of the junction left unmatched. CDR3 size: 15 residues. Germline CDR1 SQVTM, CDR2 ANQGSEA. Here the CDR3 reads CSVGAPGTSGYEQYF. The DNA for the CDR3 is TGCAGCGTTGGGGCCCCCGGGACTAGCGGTTACGAGCAGTACTTC.